This paragraph covers one TCR beta chain sequence. Sequencing was performed with immunoSEQ multiplex PCR; in TCRdb, only in-frame clones are kept and a portion is missing. The table includes 110,000 to 150,000 clones, 80% to 90% detected once. Participants came from some 23 US areas, aged about 18 to 89 years. Membership in each cohort depended on participant-reported clinical history. The source of the sample is a study of blood T cell repertoires in COVID-19. Study-wide background: Some COVID-19 samples were acute and others convalescent; all came from the United States, Italy and Spain. Nucleic acid was either cDNA or gDNA, and it came from T cells, B-cell-depleted T cells, or PBMCs.

The CDR3 spans 13 residues. Trimming stripped 4 bases from V and 2 bases from J, with 5 bases between. CDR1 is LNHDA and CDR2 is SQIVND in the germline V gene (reference sequence). This sequence joins TRBV19 and TRBJ2-2; no definite D call. This sequence originates from a man aged 45-60 years who had recovered from COVID-19. The sequenced material came from PBMCs or T cells enriched from blood (not recorded which). The CDR3 nucleotides are TGTGCCAGTAGTACACATAACACCGGGGAGCTGTTTTTT. Residues: CASSTHNTGELFF.